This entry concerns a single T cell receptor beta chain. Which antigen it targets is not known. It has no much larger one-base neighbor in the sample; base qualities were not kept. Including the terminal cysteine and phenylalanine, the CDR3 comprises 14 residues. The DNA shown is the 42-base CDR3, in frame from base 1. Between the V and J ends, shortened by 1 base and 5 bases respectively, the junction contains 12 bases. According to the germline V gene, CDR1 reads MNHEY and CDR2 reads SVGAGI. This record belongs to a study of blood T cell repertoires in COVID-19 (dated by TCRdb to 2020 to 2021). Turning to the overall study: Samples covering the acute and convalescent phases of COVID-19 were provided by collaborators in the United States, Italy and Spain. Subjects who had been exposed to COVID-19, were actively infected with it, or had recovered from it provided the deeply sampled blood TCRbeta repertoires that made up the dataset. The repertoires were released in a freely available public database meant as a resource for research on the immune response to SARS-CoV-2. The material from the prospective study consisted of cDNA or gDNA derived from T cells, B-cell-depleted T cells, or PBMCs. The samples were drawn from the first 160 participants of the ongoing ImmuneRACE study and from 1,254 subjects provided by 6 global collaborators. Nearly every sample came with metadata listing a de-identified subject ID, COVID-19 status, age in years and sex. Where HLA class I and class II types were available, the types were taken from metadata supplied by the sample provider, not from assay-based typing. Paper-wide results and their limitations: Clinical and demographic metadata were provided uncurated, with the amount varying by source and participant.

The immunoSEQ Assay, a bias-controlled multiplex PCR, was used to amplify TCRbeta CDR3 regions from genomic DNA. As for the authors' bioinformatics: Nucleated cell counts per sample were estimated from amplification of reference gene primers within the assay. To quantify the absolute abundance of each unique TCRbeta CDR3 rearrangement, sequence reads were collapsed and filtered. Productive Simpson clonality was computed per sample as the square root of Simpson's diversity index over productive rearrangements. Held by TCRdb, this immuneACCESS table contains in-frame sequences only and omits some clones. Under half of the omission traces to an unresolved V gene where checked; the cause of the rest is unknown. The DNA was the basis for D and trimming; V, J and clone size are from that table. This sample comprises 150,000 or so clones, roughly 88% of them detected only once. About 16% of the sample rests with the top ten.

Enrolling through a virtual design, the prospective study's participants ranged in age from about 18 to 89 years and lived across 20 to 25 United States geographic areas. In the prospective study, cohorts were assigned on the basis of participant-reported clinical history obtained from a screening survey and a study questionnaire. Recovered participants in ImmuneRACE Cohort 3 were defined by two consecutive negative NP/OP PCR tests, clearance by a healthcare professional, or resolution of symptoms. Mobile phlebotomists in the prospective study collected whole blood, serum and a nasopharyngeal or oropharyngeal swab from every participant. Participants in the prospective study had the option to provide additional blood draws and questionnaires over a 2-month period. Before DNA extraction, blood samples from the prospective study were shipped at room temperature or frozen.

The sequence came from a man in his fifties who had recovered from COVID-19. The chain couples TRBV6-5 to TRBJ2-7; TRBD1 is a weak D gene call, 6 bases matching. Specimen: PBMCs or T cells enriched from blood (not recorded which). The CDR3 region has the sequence CASSYLHRVNEQYF. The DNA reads TGTGCCAGCAGTTACTTGCACAGGGTAAACGAGCAGTACTTC.